One sample yielded the 30 T cell receptor beta chains listed below, sequenced in a study of CD8+ T cells in alopecia areata. Treatment meaning: oral pan-JAK inhibitor, 5-10 mg twice daily. cDNA prepared by RNA extraction and subsequent reverse transcription served as the template for sequencing. The data were produced by immunoSEQ multiplex PCR, yet TCRdb's version contains in-frame clones alone and is incomplete. This table has a few hundred thousand clones, under 70% appearing once. Source: CD4+ T cells sorted from blood, taken at approximately week 42, from a patient treated with tofacitinib. The receptors were sampled from a human donor with alopecia areata.

The chain links TRBV29-1 to TRBJ1-1; D remains ambiguous. V shed 4 bases and J shed 5 bases, with 14 bases lying between them. CDR1 and CDR2 (germline): SQVTM, ANQGSEA. CDR3 size: 13 residues. The CDR3 reads CSVGVSHGTEAFF. The CDR3 DNA is TGCAGCGTTGGGGTTTCTCATGGAACTGAAGCTTTCTTT.

The V and J genes are TRBV2 and TRBJ2-3; no firm D call. This CDR3 is 13 amino acids long. CDR1 SNHLY and CDR2 FYNNEI come from the germline V gene. Trimming pared 8 bases from V and 0 bases from J, leaving 9 bases between. The CDR3 sequence: CASCGASTDTQYF. CDR3 coding DNA: TGTGCCAGCTGCGGCGCTAGCACAGATACGCAGTATTTT.

This clone appeared once. The rearrangement joins TRBV27 to TRBJ1-4; D might be TRBD1 (6 bases). The CDR3 length is 16 residues. Trimming took off 4 bases at V and 5 bases at J, with 17 bases between the two ends. Germline values: CDR1 MNHEY, CDR2 SMNVEV (reference sequence). The CDR3, as DNA: TGTGCCAGCAGTTCCCAAACAGGGAGAGGGAATGAAAAACTGTTTTTT. Residues: CASSSQTGRGNEKLFF.

In DNA, the CDR3 is TGTGCCAGCAGCCCAGTAGGCTTTAATCAGCCCCAGCATTTT. It yields the protein CASSPVGFNQPQHF. The V gene is TRBV27, the J gene TRBJ1-5; D not resolved. The germline V gene encodes CDR1 MNHEY and CDR2 SMNVEV (reference sequence). The CDR3 sequence is 14 residues long. Trimming removed 6 bases from V and 4 bases from J, with 13 bases in between.

This clone appeared a few times. The chain links TRBV4-3 to TRBJ1-4, with TRBD1 as a possible D gene (5 bases). With 1 base removed from V and 5 bases from J, the gap between germline ends came to 11 bases. The CDR3 is made up of 15 amino acids. Germline CDR1 reads LGHNA; CDR2 reads YSLEER. The CDR3 sequence is CASSQGGRENEKLFF. CDR3 sequence (DNA): TGCGCCAGCAGCCAAGGCGGCAGGGAGAATGAAAAACTGTTTTTT.

This clone was observed a handful of times. This chain connects TRBV10-2 to TRBJ1-1, with 9 bases identical to TRBD1. The V gene's germline CDR1 is WSHSY and CDR2 SAAADI. The CDR3 extends over 15 amino acids. V dropped 6 bases and J dropped 3; count of bases not matched to a gene: 8. The CDR3 loop is CASSAPGQGYTEAFF. In DNA form, the CDR3 reads TGCGCCAGCAGCGCCCCGGGACAGGGTTACACTGAAGCTTTCTTT.

The V gene is TRBV7-2, the J gene TRBJ1-1; D uncertain. V lost 1 base to trimming and J lost 3 bases, with 9 bases between them. CDR1 is SGHTA and CDR2 is FQGNSA in the germline V gene. CDR3 size: 14 residues. The CDR3 loop is CASSLVSPDTEAFF. The CDR3 DNA reads as TGTGCCAGCAGCTTAGTAAGCCCTGACACTGAAGCTTTCTTT.

The CDR3 loop is CASSTYPTPPDTQYF. CDR3 bases: TGTGCCAGCAGCACATACCCCACCCCCCCAGATACGCAGTATTTT. The V call is TRBV11-2, the J call TRBJ2-3, with D unresolved. The germline CDR1 and CDR2 sequences are SGHAT and FQNNGV. The CDR3 has 15 residues. Trimming took off 5 bases at V and 4 bases at J, with 16 bases between the two ends.

The chain couples TRBV11-2 to TRBJ2-5, with D possibly matching TRBD2 (6 bases). V was cut by 5 bases and J by 1 base, with 17 bases left in between. CDR3 length: 16 amino acids. CDR1 and CDR2 (germline): SGHAT, FQNNGV. The CDR3 sequence is CASSGGAGPFQETQYF. DNA for the CDR3: TGTGCCAGCAGCGGCGGCGCGGGGCCTTTCCAAGAGACCCAGTACTTC. The full variable domain, in which reference TRBV11-2 and TRBJ2-5 provide the parts outside the CDR3, is EAGVAQSPRYKIIEKRQSVAFWCNPISGHATLYWYQQILGQGPKLLIQFQNNGVVDDSQLPKDRFSAERLKGVDSTLKIQPAKLEDSAVYLCASSGGAGPFQETQYFGPGTRLLVL.

This chain links TRBV10-3 with TRBJ1-2; D might be TRBD1 (5 bases). The CDR3 has 14 amino acids. The germline V gene encodes CDR1 ENHRY and CDR2 SYGVKD. Trimming removed 6 bases at V and 6 bases at J, with 17 bases between. The CDR3 is CAIRGSWGSDGYTF. CDR3 in DNA: TGTGCCATCAGGGGGAGTTGGGGGTCAGATGGCTACACCTTC.

The chain joins TRBV5-4 to TRBJ1-2; D gene unclear. V was shortened by 0 bases and J by 6 bases, with 6 bases between the two germline ends. CDR1 and CDR2 from the germline V gene are SGHNT and YYREEE (reference sequence). This CDR3 is built from 12 residues. CDR3 in amino acids: CASSLAGDGYTF. In nucleotides, the CDR3 is TGTGCCAGCAGCTTGGCCGGGGATGGCTACACCTTC.

This clone was seen only a few times. This chain uses TRBV29-1 with TRBJ2-3, with D perhaps matching TRBD2 (6 bases). The V and J ends lost 4 bases and 2 bases respectively, with 16 bases between them. CDR3 size: 15 residues. Germline lookup yields CDR1 SQVTM and CDR2 ANQGSEA. In DNA, the CDR3 is TGCAGCGTTGTAGGTACTAGCCGATCCACAGATACGCAGTATTTT. Its protein product is CSVVGTSRSTDTQYF.

The chain joins TRBV5-1 to TRBJ2-2; weak D call: TRBD2 (5 bases). CDR1 and CDR2 (germline): SGHRS, YFSETQ. The CDR3 is 18 residues long. The V gene lost 3 bases and the J gene lost 4 bases, with 22 bases spanning the gap. Written as DNA, the CDR3 is TGCGCCAGCAGCTCGGGTCTCTACCCTCAGCGGAGCACCGGGGAGCTGTTTTTT. Translated: CASSSGLYPQRSTGELFF.

This chain joins TRBV29-1 and TRBJ2-7; D assignment may be TRBD1 or TRBD2 (5 bases each). Per the germline V gene, CDR1 is SQVTM and CDR2 is ANQGSEA. The CDR3 has 12 amino acids. Trimming took off 7 bases at V and 1 base at J, with 11 bases between the two ends. The CDR3: CSARDGSYEQYF. In DNA form, the CDR3 reads TGCAGCGCCCGGGACGGATCCTACGAGCAGTACTTC.

This clone was seen once. V gene TRBV5-1 combines with J gene TRBJ2-3, with D perhaps TRBD2 (5 bases). With 3 bases removed from V and 6 bases from J, the gap between germline ends came to 14 bases. The CDR3 covers 14 residues. Per germline, CDR1 SGHRS and CDR2 YFSETQ. CDR3: CASSSFGVMDTQYF. In DNA, the CDR3 is TGCGCCAGCAGCTCTTTCGGGGTAATGGATACGCAGTATTTT.

In DNA, the CDR3 is TGCAGCGTTGGGGACGAAAAGGGGTACATTCAGTACTTC. It translates to CSVGDEKGYIQYF. The rearrangement links TRBV29-1 to TRBJ2-4; D is tentatively TRBD1 or TRBD2 (5 bases each). The CDR3 extends over 13 amino acids. The germline CDR1 and CDR2 sequences are SQVTM and ANQGSEA. The V and J ends lost 4 bases and 8 bases respectively, with 15 bases between them.

As regards this clone: Within the sample, other DNA sequences also encode this same CDR3. The chain has TRBV29-1 and TRBJ2-7, with D uncertain. Per the germline V gene, CDR1 is SQVTM and CDR2 is ANQGSEA. This CDR3 has 11 amino acids. V gave up 2 bases and J gave up 1 base, with 3 bases separating them. In DNA, the CDR3 is TGCAGCGTTGAACTGTCCTACGAGCAGTACTTC. It specifies CSVELSYEQYF.

As DNA, the CDR3 is TGCAGCGTTGTTTTAGCATACGAGCAGTACTTC. This codes for CSVVLAYEQYF. The V and J genes are TRBV29-1 and TRBJ2-7; no clear D. CDR1 is SQVTM, CDR2 ANQGSEA, per germline. Trimming pared 4 bases from V and 4 bases from J, leaving 8 bases between. The CDR3 sequence is 11 residues long.

The chain carries TRBV14 and TRBJ1-5, with a tentative D call TRBD1 (6 bases). CDR3 length equals 14 residues. V lost 1 base and J lost 6, with 10 bases in between. CDR1 SGHDN and CDR2 FVKESK come from the germline V gene. The CDR3 loop reads CASSQGGGGQPQHF. The CDR3 DNA sequence: TGTGCCAGCAGCCAAGGCGGGGGCGGTCAGCCCCAGCATTTT.

The chain employs TRBV18 and TRBJ1-3; D may be TRBD1 (6 bases). The CDR3 contains 16 residues. Germline-derived CDR1 and CDR2 are KGHSH and LQKENI. V lost 2 bases, J lost 0 bases, and 11 bases lay in between. The CDR3 reads CASSPGQLHSGNTIYF. In DNA form, the CDR3 reads TGTGCCAGCTCACCAGGACAGTTGCACTCTGGAAACACCATATATTTT.

This sequence joins TRBV2 and TRBJ2-4; 9 nucleotides line up with TRBD1. Germline CDR1 is SNHLY and CDR2 is FYNNEI. Trimming took 5 bases from V and 8 from J; bases not matched to a gene: 10. The CDR3 is 15 residues long. CDR3 DNA: TGTGCCAGCAGTCGGGACAGGGAGGCGATCGACATTCAGTACTTC. It specifies CASSRDREAIDIQYF.

The genes are TRBV6-1 and TRBJ2-2; 7 bases match TRBD1. Looked up from germline, CDR1 is MNHNS and CDR2 is SASEGT. The CDR3 length is 17 residues. With 4 bases clipped from V and 5 bases from J, the junction kept 13 bases outside the gene matches. The CDR3 bases are TGTGCCAGCAGTGCGGTATCCGGGACAGTGGGGACCGGGGAGCTGTTTTTT. This translates into CASSAVSGTVGTGELFF.

This clone was detected once. The chain recombines TRBV7-2 with TRBJ1-3, with 11 bases matching TRBD1. The germline CDR1 and CDR2 sequences are SGHTA and FQGNSA. This CDR3 spans 15 amino acids. V was pared by 5 bases and J by 7 bases, with 7 bases of the junction left unmatched. The CDR3 coding sequence is TGTGCCAGCAGCGTGGACAGGGGGCGCGGGAACACCATATATTTT. It codes for CASSVDRGRGNTIYF.

The chain couples TRBV29-1 to TRBJ1-2, with 7 bases lining up with TRBD1. This CDR3 contains 15 residues. The germline gives CDR1 SQVTM, CDR2 ANQGSEA. V gave up 5 bases and J gave up 2 bases; unmatched junction bases: 11. The CDR3 sequence is CSVKGGQSYNYGYTF. The CDR3 region has the DNA TGCAGCGTTAAAGGGGGCCAGTCTTACAACTATGGCTACACCTTC.

The V call is TRBV30, the J call TRBJ1-2; D is unclear. Germline CDR1 is GTSNPN and CDR2 is SVGIG (reference sequence). The CDR3 has 13 residues. V shed 0 bases and J shed 8 bases, with 13 bases lying between them. Here the CDR3 DNA reads TGTGCCTGGAGTGTACGGGGATATGGCGGCTACACCTTC. Translating it yields CAWSVRGYGGYTF.

The chain joins TRBV5-1 to TRBJ1-2; TRBD1 aligns across 9 bases. CDR1 is SGHRS, CDR2 YFSETQ, per germline. V shed 4 bases, J shed 6 bases, and the junction held 10 bases outside the gene matches. The CDR3 is made up of 15 amino acids. The CDR3 sequence is CASSRGMDRGHGYTF. The DNA for the CDR3 is TGCGCCAGCAGCCGGGGGATGGACAGGGGTCATGGCTACACCTTC.

This sequence joins TRBV2 and TRBJ2-7; 8 nucleotides align to TRBD1. J gave up 2 bases and V 6 bases, and 6 bases lay outside the gene matches. The CDR3 covers 14 residues. Germline CDR1 is SNHLY and CDR2 is FYNNEI. The CDR3: CASSHGQGAYEQYF. The CDR3 DNA follows: TGTGCCAGCAGCCATGGACAGGGCGCCTACGAGCAGTACTTC.

This clone has only a few counts. The chain combines TRBV7-2 with TRBJ2-7; D not certain. This CDR3 spans 12 amino acids. Deletions cut 2 bases from V and 5 bases from J, with 7 bases between. Germline assignment: CDR1 SGHTA and CDR2 FQGNSA. CDR3 nucleotides: TGTGCCAGCAGCTTACGCGAGGACGAGCAGTACTTC. It yields the protein CASSLREDEQYF. Filled out from reference TRBV7-2 and TRBJ2-7, the complete variable domain reads GAGVSQSPSNKVTEKGKDVELRCDPISGHTALYWYRQSLGQGLEFLIYFQGNSAPDKSGLPSDRFSAERTGGSVSTLTIQRTQQEDSAVYLCASSLREDEQYFGPGTRLTVT.

The chain has TRBV29-1 and TRBJ2-3, with TRBD2 matching 9 bases. CDR1 is SQVTM, CDR2 ANQGSEA, per germline. This CDR3 contains 14 residues. V lost 7 bases to trimming and J lost 1 base; unmatched junction nucleotides: 6. The CDR3 DNA sequence: TGCAGCGCTCGTGAGCGGGGGGGCACAGATACGCAGTATTTT. This translates into CSARERGGTDTQYF.

This clone was recorded once. J is TRBJ2-1 and V is TRBV29-1, with a tentative D call TRBD2 (6 bases). CDR1 is SQVTM and CDR2 is ANQGSEA in the germline V gene. The CDR3 has 17 residues. Trimming took off 2 bases at V and 6 bases at J, with 23 bases between the two ends. CDR3 coding DNA: TGCAGCGTTGAATCCCTTGTCGGGGGTGTGATGGGCAATGAGCAGTTCTTC. The encoded protein is CSVESLVGGVMGNEQFF.